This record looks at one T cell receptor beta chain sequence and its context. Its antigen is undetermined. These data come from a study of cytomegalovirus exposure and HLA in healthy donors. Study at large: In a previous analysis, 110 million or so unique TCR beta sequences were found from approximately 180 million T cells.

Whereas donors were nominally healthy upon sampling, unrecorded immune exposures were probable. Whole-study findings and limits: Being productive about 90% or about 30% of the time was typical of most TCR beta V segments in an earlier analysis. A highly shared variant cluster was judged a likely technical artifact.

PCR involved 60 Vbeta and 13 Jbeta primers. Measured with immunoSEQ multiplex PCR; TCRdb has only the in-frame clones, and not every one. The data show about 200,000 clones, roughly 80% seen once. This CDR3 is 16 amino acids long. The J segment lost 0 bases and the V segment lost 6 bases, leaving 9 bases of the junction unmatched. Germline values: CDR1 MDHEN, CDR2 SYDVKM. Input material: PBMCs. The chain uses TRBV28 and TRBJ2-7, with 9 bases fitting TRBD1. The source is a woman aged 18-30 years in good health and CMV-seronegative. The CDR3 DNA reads TGTGCCAGCAGCCAACAGGGGGCCCCCCTCTCCTACGAGCAGTACTTC. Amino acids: CASSQQGAPLSYEQYF.